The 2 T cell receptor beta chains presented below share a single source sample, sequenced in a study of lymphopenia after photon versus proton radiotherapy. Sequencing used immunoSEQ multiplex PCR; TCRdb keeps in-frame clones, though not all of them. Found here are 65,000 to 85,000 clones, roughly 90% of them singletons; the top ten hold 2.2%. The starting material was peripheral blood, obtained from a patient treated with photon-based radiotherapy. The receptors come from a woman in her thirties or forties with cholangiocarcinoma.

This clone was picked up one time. CDR3 DNA sequence: TGTGCCAGCTCTGGGAACAGGGGGTTCTATGGCTACACCTTC. As protein: CASSGNRGFYGYTF. The chain couples TRBV21-1 to TRBJ1-2; the table names TRBD1, a call not compared with the DNA. TRBV21-1 is assigned pseudogene status. The CDR3 is 14 residues long.

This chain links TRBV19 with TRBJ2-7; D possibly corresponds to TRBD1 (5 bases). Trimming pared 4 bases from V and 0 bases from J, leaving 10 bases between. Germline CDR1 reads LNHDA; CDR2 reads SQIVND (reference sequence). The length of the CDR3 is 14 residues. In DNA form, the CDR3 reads TGTGCCAGTAGTAACCCCAGGGACTCCTACGAGCAGTACTTC. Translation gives CASSNPRDSYEQYF.